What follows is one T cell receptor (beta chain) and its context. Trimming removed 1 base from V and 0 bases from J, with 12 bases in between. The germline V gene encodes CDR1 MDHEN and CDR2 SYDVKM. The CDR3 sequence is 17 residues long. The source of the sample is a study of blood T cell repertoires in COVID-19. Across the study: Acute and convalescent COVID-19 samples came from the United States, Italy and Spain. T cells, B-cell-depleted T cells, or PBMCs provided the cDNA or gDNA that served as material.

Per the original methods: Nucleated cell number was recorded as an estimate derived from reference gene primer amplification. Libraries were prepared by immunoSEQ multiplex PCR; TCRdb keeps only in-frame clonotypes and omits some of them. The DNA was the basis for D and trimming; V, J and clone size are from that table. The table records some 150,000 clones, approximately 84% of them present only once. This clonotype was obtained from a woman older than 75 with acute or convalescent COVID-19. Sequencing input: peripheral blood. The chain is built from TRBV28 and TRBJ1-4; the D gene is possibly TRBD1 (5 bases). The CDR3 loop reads CASSLLGRGATNEKLFF. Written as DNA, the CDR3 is TGTGCCAGCAGTTTATTAGGTCGGGGGGCAACTAATGAAAAACTGTTTTTT.